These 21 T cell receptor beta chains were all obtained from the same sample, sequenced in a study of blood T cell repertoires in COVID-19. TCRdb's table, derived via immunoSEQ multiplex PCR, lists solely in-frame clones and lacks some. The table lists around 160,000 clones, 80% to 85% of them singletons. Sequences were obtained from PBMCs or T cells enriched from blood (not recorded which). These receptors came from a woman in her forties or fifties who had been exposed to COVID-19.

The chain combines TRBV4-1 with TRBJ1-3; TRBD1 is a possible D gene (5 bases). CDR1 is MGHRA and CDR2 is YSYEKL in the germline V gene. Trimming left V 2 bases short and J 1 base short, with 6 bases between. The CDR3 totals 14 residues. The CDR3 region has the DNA TGCGCCAGCAGCCAAACAGGTTCTGGAAACACCATATATTTT. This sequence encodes CASSQTGSGNTIYF.

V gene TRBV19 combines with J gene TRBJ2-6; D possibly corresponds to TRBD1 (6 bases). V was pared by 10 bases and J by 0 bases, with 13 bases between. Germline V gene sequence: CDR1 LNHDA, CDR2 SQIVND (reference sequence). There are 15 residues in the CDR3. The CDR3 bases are TGTGCCACCTCGGACAGATTCTCTGGGGCCAACGTCCTGACTTTC. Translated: CATSDRFSGANVLTF. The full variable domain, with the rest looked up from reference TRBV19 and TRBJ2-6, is DGGITQSPKYLFRKEGQNVTLSCEQNLNHDAMYWYRQDPGQGLRLIYYSQIVNDFQKGDIAEGYSVSREKKESFPLTVTSAQKNPTAFYLCATSDRFSGANVLTFGAGSRLTVL.

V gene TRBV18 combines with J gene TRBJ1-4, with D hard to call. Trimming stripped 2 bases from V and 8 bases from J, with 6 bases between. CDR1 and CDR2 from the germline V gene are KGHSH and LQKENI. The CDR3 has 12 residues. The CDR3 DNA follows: TGTGCCAGCTCACCAACGGAGGAAAAACTGTTTTTT. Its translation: CASSPTEEKLFF. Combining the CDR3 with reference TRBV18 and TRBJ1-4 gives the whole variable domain NAGVMQNPRHLVRRRGQEARLRCSPMKGHSHVYWYRQLPEEGLKFMVYLQKENIIDESGMPKERFSAEFPKEGPSILRIQQVVRGDSAAYFCASSPTEEKLFFGSGTQLSVL.

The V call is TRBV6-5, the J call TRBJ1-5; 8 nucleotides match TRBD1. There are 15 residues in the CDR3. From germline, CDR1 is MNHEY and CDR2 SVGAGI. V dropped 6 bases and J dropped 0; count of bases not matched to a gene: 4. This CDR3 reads CASRKTGVSNQPQHF. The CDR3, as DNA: TGTGCCAGCAGGAAGACAGGGGTTAGCAATCAGCCCCAGCATTTT.

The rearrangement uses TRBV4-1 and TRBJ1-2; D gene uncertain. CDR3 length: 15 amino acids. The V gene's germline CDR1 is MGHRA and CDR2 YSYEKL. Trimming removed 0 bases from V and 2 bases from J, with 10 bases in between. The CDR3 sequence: CASSQDGEENYGYTF. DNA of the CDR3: TGCGCCAGCAGCCAAGATGGGGAGGAGAACTATGGCTACACCTTC.

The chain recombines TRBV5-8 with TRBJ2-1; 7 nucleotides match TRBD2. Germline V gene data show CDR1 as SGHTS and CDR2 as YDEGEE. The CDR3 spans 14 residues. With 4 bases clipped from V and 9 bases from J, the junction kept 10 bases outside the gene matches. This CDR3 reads CASSPWGGKAEQFF. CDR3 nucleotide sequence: TGTGCCAGCAGCCCGTGGGGGGGTAAGGCTGAGCAGTTCTTC.

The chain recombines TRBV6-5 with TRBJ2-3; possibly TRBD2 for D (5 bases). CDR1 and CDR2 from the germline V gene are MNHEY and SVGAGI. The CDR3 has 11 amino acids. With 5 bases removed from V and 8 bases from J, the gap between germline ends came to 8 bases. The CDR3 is CASSIRGTQYF. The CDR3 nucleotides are TGTGCCAGCAGTATCCGGGGTACGCAGTATTTT.

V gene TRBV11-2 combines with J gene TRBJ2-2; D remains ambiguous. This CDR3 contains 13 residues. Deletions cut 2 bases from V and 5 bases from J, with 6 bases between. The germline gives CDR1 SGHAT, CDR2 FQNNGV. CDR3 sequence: CASSLISTGELFF. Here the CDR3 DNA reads TGTGCCAGCAGCTTAATTTCTACCGGGGAGCTGTTTTTT.

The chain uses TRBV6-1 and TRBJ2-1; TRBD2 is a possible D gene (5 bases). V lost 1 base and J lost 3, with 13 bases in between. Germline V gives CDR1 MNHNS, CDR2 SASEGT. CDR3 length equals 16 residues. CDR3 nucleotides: TGTGCCAGCAGTGAAGTTCGACTACTTATCTACAATGAGCAGTTCTTC. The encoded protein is CASSEVRLLIYNEQFF.

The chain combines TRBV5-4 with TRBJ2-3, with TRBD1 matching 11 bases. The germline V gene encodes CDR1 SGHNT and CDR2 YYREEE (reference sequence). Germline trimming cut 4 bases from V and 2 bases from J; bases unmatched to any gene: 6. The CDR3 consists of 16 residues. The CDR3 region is CASSRPGQGVTDTQYF. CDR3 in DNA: TGTGCCAGCAGCCGCCCGGGACAGGGGGTCACAGATACGCAGTATTTT.

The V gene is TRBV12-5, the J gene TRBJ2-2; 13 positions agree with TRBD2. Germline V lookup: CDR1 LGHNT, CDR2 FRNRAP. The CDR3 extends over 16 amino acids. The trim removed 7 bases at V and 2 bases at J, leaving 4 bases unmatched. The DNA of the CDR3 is TGTGCTAGTGCCGGACTAGCGGGAGTTAACACCGGGGAGCTGTTTTTT. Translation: CASAGLAGVNTGELFF.

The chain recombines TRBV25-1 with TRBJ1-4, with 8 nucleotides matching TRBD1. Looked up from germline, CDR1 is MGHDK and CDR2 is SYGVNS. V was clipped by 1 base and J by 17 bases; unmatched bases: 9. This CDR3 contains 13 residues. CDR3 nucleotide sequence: TGTGCCAGCAGTGAATCTTCCCTGACAGGGGTTTTTTTT. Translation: CASSESSLTGVFF.

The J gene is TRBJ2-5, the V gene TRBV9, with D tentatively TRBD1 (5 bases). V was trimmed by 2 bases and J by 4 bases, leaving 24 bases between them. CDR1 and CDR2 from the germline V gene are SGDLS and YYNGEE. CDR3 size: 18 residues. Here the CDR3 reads CASSVLSVGADRAETQYF. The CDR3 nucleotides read TGTGCCAGCAGCGTTTTATCCGTTGGGGCGGATCGGGCAGAGACCCAGTACTTC. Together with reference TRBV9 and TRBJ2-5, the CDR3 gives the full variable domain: DSGVTQTPKHLITATGQRVTLRCSPRSGDLSVYWYQQSLDQGLQFLIQYYNGEERAKGNILERFSAQQFPDLHSELNLSSLELGDSALYFCASSVLSVGADRAETQYFGPGTRLLVL.

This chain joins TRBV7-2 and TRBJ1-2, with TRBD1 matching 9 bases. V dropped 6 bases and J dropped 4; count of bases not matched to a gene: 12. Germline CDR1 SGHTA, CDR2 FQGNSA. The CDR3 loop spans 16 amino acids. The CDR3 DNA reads TGTGCCAGCAGTTACGAACAGGGGGCGCTGAGCTATGGCTACACCTTC. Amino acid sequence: CASSYEQGALSYGYTF.

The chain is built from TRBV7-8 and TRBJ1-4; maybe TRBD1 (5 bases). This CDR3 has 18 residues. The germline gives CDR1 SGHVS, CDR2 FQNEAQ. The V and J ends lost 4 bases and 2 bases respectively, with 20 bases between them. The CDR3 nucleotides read TGTGCCAGCAGCTCACAGGCGATCTCGCCTCCGACTAATGAAAAACTGTTTTTT. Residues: CASSSQAISPPTNEKLFF.

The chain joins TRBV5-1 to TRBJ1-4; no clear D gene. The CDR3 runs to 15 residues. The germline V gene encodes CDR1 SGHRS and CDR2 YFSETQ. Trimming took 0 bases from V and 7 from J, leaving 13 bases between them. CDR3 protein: CASSLEAALSEKLFF. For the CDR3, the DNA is TGCGCCAGCAGCTTGGAAGCGGCTCTGAGTGAAAAACTGTTTTTT.

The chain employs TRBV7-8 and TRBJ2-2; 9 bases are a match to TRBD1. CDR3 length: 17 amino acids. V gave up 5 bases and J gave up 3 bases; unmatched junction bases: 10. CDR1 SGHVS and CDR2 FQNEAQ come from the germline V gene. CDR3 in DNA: TGTGCCAGCAGCCTCCGGCGGGGACAGGGTGACACCGGGGAGCTGTTTTTT. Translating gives CASSLRRGQGDTGELFF.

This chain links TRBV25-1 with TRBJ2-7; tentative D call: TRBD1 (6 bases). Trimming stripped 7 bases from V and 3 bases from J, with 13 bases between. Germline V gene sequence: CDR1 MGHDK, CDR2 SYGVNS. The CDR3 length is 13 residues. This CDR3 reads CASTGGLIYEQYF. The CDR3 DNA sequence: TGTGCCAGCACTGGGGGCTTAATCTACGAGCAGTACTTC.

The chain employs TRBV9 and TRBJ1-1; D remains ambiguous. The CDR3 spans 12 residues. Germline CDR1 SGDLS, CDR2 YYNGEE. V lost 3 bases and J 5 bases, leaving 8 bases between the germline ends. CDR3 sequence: CASSAEKTEAFF. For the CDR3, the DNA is TGTGCCAGCAGCGCCGAGAAAACTGAAGCTTTCTTT.

CDR3 in amino acids: CAWSVWGTGAGNTIYF. CDR3 sequence (DNA): TGTGCCTGGAGTGTATGGGGGACAGGGGCTGGAAACACCATATATTTT. J is TRBJ1-3 and V is TRBV30; 10 positions match TRBD1. In germline, CDR1 is GTSNPN, CDR2 SVGIG (reference sequence). The V gene end was trimmed by 0 bases and the J gene end by 2 bases; junction bases not matched to a gene: 4. CDR3 length: 16 residues.

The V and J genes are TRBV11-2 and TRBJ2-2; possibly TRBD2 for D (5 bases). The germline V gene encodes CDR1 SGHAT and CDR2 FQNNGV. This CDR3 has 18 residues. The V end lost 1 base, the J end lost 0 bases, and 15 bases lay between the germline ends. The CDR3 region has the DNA TGTGCCAGCAGCTTAGCGCGCGGGCGCCGAACGAACACCGGGGAGCTGTTTTTT. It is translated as CASSLARGRRTNTGELFF. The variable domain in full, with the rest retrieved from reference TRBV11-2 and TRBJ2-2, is EAGVAQSPRYKIIEKRQSVAFWCNPISGHATLYWYQQILGQGPKLLIQFQNNGVVDDSQLPKDRFSAERLKGVDSTLKIQPAKLEDSAVYLCASSLARGRRTNTGELFFGEGSRLTVL.